This is a list of T cell receptor beta chains from one sample in a study of T cell responses to AZD1222 COVID-19 vaccine. Method: immunoSEQ multiplex PCR; TCRdb's copy keeps in-frame clones and lacks some. The sample lists about 80,000 clones, roughly 88% occurring once. The sequencing here drew on peripheral blood, taken 28 days after the second AZD1222 dose. Every receptor here comes from an adult who received the AZD1222 COVID-19 vaccine. CDR3s include the opening cysteine and the closing phenylalanine or tryptophan. The size field is filled for only some rows; it gives once, few, many or a size class.

V,size,J,CDR3
TRBV18,NA,TRBJ1-1,CASCEYQVGAGSSTEAFF
TRBV9,NA,TRBJ2-2,CASSVGTGELFF
TRBV5-6,NA,TRBJ1-2,CASSYGLGGYTF
TRBV7-2,NA,TRBJ1-5,CASSLAGGGVDQPQHF
TRBV19,NA,TRBJ2-5,CASSIEGRGAETQYF
TRBV6-5,NA,TRBJ1-1,CASRASMNTEAFF
TRBV6-5,NA,TRBJ2-1,CASSALAGAYNEQFF
TRBV28,NA,TRBJ1-5,CASTQGTQPQHF
TRBV2,NA,TRBJ1-2,CASSEGLNYGYTF
TRBV9,NA,TRBJ2-1,CASSVGAGVNEQFF
TRBV28,once,TRBJ1-2,CASSFSGDGNYGYTF
TRBV15,NA,TRBJ2-2,CATRKLTGDTGELFF
TRBV5-1,NA,TRBJ2-1,CASSLELGGYNEQFF
TRBV2,NA,TRBJ1-6,CASRSEETSSYNSPLHF
TRBV11-2,NA,TRBJ2-7,CASSIGRHLSYEQYF
TRBV7-8,NA,TRBJ2-7,CASSGLYEQYF
TRBV9,NA,TRBJ1-2,CASSVERDRGRANYGYTF
TRBV11-3,few,TRBJ1-1,CASSLGGNTEAFF
TRBV2,NA,TRBJ1-5,CASRLPGQWIEAQHF
TRBV20-1,NA,TRBJ1-1,CSARLGTEAFF
TRBV28,once,TRBJ2-5,CASTGGQGVGETQYF
TRBV19,NA,TRBJ1-1,CASGGLWNTEAFF
TRBV27,few,TRBJ2-7,CASSRTWPPYEQYF
TRBV27,NA,TRBJ2-7,CASRRTGEGDEQYF
TRBV9,few,TRBJ1-6,CASSAAASYNSPLHF
TRBV13,once,TRBJ2-7,CASSLGLQGAVEQYF
TRBV24-1,NA,TRBJ2-3,CATSGTFTDTQYF
TRBV7-2,once,TRBJ2-1,CASSSPSTSGSYNEQFF
TRBV19,NA,TRBJ2-2,CASGGTRANTGELFF
TRBV28,NA,TRBJ2-1,CASSPPQLAGGLMYNEQFF
TRBV6-2/TRBV6-3,NA,TRBJ2-3,CASSYSLAGGNTDTQYF
TRBV29-1,NA,TRBJ2-1,CSVDGNYNEQFF
TRBV20-1,NA,TRBJ2-7,CSAEQGREQYF
TRBV27,NA,TRBJ1-4,CASSLSVGFRNEKLFF
TRBV2,NA,TRBJ2-2,CASKRQWTGELFF
TRBV18,once,TRBJ2-7,CASSPPGQALYEQYF
TRBV18,NA,TRBJ1-6,CASSSRDRDSPLHF
TRBV6-5,NA,TRBJ1-5,CASRGLGPYQPQHF
TRBV30,NA,TRBJ1-5,CAWSVAIRNQPQHF
TRBV5-1,NA,TRBJ2-7,CASSLDRNLGEQYF
TRBV3-1/TRBV3-2,NA,TRBJ1-1,CASSLAETMNTEAFF
TRBV7-9,NA,TRBJ1-4,CASSLTGENEKLFF
TRBV6-5,NA,TRBJ1-1,CASSPPGGGAFF
TRBV19,NA,TRBJ1-1,CASSVYSGVNTEAFF
TRBV28,NA,TRBJ2-7,CASSLTVSYEQYF
TRBV5-1,NA,TRBJ1-6,CASSSGRIPGDSPLHF
TRBV5-4,NA,TRBJ1-2,CASSSPGPELGYTF
TRBV28,NA,TRBJ1-1,CASSVPGGTEAFF
TRBV7-3,NA,TRBJ2-3,CASSLRGSSNNPDTQYF
TRBV19,NA,TRBJ2-3,CASSIGVTQYF
TRBV19,NA,TRBJ1-1,CASSSRPGMNTEAFF
TRBV27,NA,TRBJ2-7,CASSLSPERGEQYF
TRBV30,NA,TRBJ2-7,CAWNFFTSYEQYF
TRBV9,NA,TRBJ1-6,CASSPKDRASYNSPLHF
TRBV9,NA,TRBJ2-1,CASSNSPGTSSYNEQFF